The following is a T cell receptor (beta chain) sequence with its context. Its cognate antigen is unknown. Germline V gene data show CDR1 as MGHDK and CDR2 as SYGVNS. Trimming stripped 3 bases from V and 2 bases from J, with 11 bases between. The CDR3 is 15 amino acids. These data belong to a study of T cell responses to AZD1222 COVID-19 vaccine. Sequenced by immunoSEQ multiplex PCR; TCRdb stores in-frame clones only, minus some. The repertoire holds about 120,000 clones, with roughly 87% as singletons. The study, taken as a whole, reports: Spike-specific TCR breadth and depth rose after two AZD1222 doses. The study sampled repertoires only after the peak T cell response. Seropositivity was recorded at baseline in only five to seven AZD1222 recipients.

This sequence was found in an adult in good health. The V call is TRBV25-1, the J call TRBJ2-1; no definite D call. Here the sequenced sample was peripheral blood, taken on day 0 of AZD1222 vaccination. The CDR3 region is CASSDPRKAYNEQFF. The CDR3 nucleotides are TGTGCCAGCAGTGACCCGCGCAAGGCCTACAATGAGCAGTTCTTC.